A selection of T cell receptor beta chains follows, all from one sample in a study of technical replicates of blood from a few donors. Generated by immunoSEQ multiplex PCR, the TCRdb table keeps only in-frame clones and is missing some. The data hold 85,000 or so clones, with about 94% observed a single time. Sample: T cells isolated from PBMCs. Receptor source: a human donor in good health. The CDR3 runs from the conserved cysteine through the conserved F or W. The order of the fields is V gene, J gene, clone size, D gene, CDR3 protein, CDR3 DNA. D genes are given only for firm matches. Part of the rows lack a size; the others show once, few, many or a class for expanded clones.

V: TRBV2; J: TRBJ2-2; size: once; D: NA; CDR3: CASSVVNLNTGELFF; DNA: TGTGCCAGCAGTGTGGTCAACTTGAACACCGGGGAGCTGTTTTTT
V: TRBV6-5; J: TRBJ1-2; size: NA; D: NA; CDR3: CASSGGGEVVGYTF; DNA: TGTGCCAGCAGTGGGGGGGGAGAGGTGGTTGGCTACACCTTC
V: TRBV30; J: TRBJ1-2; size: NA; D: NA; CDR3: CAWSVQASYGYTF; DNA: TGTGCCTGGAGTGTACAGGCGTCATATGGCTACACCTTC
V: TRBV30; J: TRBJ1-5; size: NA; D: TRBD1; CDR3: CAWSAGQGSQPQHF; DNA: TGTGCCTGGAGCGCCGGACAGGGGTCGCAGCCCCAGCATTTT
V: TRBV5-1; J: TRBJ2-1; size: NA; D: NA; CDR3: CASTGKGTINEQFF; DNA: TGCGCCAGCACAGGGAAGGGTACGATCAATGAGCAGTTCTTC
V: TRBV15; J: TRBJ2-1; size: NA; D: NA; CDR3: CATSIKFVNEQFF; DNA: TGTGCCACCAGCATTAAATTCGTAAATGAGCAGTTCTTC
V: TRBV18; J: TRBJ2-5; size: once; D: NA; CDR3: CASSPGQGKRLLLVETQYF; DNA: TGTGCCAGCTCACCCGGCCAGGGTAAAAGGTTGCTTCTCGTGGAGACCCAGTACTTC
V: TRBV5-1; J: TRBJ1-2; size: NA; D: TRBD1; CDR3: CASSPNQGVDGYTF; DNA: TGCGCCAGCAGCCCAAATCAGGGGGTCGATGGCTACACCTTC
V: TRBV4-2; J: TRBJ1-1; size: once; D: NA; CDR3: CASSLGGNTEAFF; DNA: TGTGCCAGCAGCTTAGGGGGGAACACTGAAGCTTTCTTT
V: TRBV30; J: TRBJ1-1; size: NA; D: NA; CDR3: CAWGHLNTEAFF; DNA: TGTGCCTGGGGACATCTGAACACTGAAGCTTTCTTT
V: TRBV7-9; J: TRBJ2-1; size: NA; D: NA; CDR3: CASRSGVASNEQFF; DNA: TGTGCCAGCAGGTCGGGAGTCGCCTCAAATGAGCAGTTCTTC
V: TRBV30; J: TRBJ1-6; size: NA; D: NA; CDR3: CAWRDMIHSPLHF; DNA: TGTGCCTGGAGGGACATGATCCATTCACCCCTCCACTTT
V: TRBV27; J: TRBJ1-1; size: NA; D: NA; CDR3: CASTSFTGRNEAFF; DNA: TGTGCCAGCACGTCATTTACAGGCCGTAATGAAGCTTTCTTT
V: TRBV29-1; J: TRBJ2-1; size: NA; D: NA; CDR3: CSTEQGRLGNEQFF; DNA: TGCAGCACTGAGCAGGGGAGATTAGGCAATGAGCAGTTCTTC
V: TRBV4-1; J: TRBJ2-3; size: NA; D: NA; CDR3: CASSQAVGWGLNTQYF; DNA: TGCGCCAGCAGCCAAGCCGTGGGGTGGGGGCTGAATACGCAGTATTTT
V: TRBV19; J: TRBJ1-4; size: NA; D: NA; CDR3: CASSKYRDLYEKLFF; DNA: TGTGCCAGTAGTAAATACAGGGACCTATATGAAAAACTGTTTTTT
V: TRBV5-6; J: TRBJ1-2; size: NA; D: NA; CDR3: CASSLAGAGGYTF; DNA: TGTGCCAGCAGCTTAGCAGGAGCGGGTGGCTACACCTTC
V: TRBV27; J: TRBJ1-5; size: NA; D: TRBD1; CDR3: CASSFGTGGNQPQHF; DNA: TGTGCCAGCAGTTTTGGGACAGGGGGCAATCAGCCCCAGCATTTT
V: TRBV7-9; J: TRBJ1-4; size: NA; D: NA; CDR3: CASSSAPREKLFF; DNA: TGTGCCAGCAGCTCAGCCCCCCGGGAAAAACTGTTTTTT
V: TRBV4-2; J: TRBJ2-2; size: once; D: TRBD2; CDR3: CASSQGPRGFASGGANTGELFF; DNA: TGTGCCAGCAGCCAAGGCCCAAGGGGGTTTGCTAGCGGGGGGGCCAACACCGGGGAGCTGTTTTTT
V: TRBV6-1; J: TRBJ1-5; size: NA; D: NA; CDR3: CASDRASYSNQPQHF; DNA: TGTGCCAGCGATCGAGCTTCTTATAGCAATCAGCCCCAGCATTTT
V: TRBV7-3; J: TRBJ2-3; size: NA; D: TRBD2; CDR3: CASSLQGLAGKVTQYF; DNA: TGTGCCAGCAGCTTACAAGGACTAGCGGGGAAGGTTACGCAGTATTTT
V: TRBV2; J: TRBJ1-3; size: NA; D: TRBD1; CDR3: CASSETGGLHTIYF; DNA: TGTGCCAGCAGTGAAACAGGGGGCTTACACACCATATATTTT
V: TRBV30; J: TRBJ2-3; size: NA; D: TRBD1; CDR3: CAWRPTGGGDTQYF; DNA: TGTGCCTGGAGGCCGACAGGGGGCGGAGATACGCAGTATTTT
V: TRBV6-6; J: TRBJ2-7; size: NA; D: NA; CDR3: CASSDPGKAYEQYF; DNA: TGTGCCAGCAGCGACCCAGGCAAAGCCTACGAGCAGTACTTC
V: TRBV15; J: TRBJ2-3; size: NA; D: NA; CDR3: CATSRGKGRTSTDTQYF; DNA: TGTGCCACCAGCAGAGGCAAGGGTAGGACTAGCACAGATACGCAGTATTTT
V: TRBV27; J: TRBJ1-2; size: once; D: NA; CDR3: CASSQRQAVNYGYTF; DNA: TGTGCCAGCAGCCAGAGACAGGCCGTCAACTATGGCTACACCTTC
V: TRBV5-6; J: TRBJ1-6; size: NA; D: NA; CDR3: CASSSPQGTIAPLHF; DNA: TGTGCCAGCAGCTCCCCCCAGGGAACGATCGCTCCCCTCCACTTT
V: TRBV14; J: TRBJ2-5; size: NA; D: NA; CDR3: CASSQGQQETQYF; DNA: TGTGCCAGCAGCCAAGGCCAGCAAGAGACCCAGTACTTC
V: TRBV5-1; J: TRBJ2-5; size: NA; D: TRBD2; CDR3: CASSKSRPGLAEETQYF; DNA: TGCGCCAGCAGCAAGTCTCGACCGGGACTAGCGGAAGAGACCCAGTACTTC
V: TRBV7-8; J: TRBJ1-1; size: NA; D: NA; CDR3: CASSPRWNTEAFF; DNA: TGTGCCAGCAGCCCTCGGTGGAACACTGAAGCTTTCTTT
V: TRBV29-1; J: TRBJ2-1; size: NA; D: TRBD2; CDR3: CSAGLAGPNEQFF; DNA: TGCAGCGCGGGACTAGCGGGGCCCAATGAGCAGTTCTTC
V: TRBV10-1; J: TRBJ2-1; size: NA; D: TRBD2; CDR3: CASSEAIPGLAGPEPYNEQFF; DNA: TGCGCCAGCAGTGAGGCCATACCGGGACTAGCGGGCCCGGAGCCCTACAATGAGCAGTTCTTC